The 12 T cell receptor beta chains below come from one sample, sequenced in a study of blood T cell repertoires in COVID-19. This table comes from immunoSEQ multiplex PCR, and its TCRdb copy is limited to in-frame clones, with some not included. The table shows around 300,000 clones, with approximately 88% occurring only once. Sequenced: peripheral blood. The receptor set was obtained from a middle-aged woman who had recovered from COVID-19.

The chain links TRBV30 to TRBJ2-2, with a weak D call TRBD1 (5 bases). The germline V gene has CDR1 GTSNPN and CDR2 SVGIG (reference sequence). The CDR3 consists of 13 residues. V lost 4 bases to trimming and J lost 4 bases, with 10 bases between them. The CDR3 sequence: CAWTQGGTGELFF. The CDR3, as DNA: TGTGCCTGGACCCAGGGTGGCACCGGGGAGCTGTTTTTT.

The chain links TRBV5-5 to TRBJ2-5; possible D gene TRBD1, 5 bases. Germline loops: CDR1 SGHKS, CDR2 YYEKEE (reference sequence). V dropped 0 bases and J dropped 5 bases, with 14 bases sitting between them. The CDR3 loop spans 15 amino acids. The CDR3 region is CASSLVQGGLETQYF. In DNA form, the CDR3 reads TGTGCCAGCAGCTTGGTCCAGGGCGGTTTGGAGACCCAGTACTTC. Full variable domain (remainder filled in from reference TRBV5-5 and TRBJ2-5): DAGVTQSPTHLIKTRGQQVTLRCSPISGHKSVSWYQQVLGQGPQFIFQYYEKEERGRGNFPDRFSARQFPNYSSELNVNALLLGDSALYLCASSLVQGGLETQYFGPGTRLLVL.

This rearrangement joins TRBV30 to TRBJ2-1, with a tentative D call TRBD1 (6 bases). The V gene lost 8 bases and the J gene lost 0 bases, with 11 bases spanning the gap. The CDR3 totals 13 residues. Germline V gene data show CDR1 as GTSNPN and CDR2 as SVGIG (reference sequence). In nucleotides, the CDR3 is TGTGCCGGACAGAGAATCTCCTACAATGAGCAGTTCTTC. This encodes CAGQRISYNEQFF.

This rearrangement joins TRBV6-5 to TRBJ2-5, with D possibly TRBD1 on 5 matching bases. The CDR3 runs to 14 residues. The germline V gene has CDR1 MNHEY and CDR2 SVGAGI. V was pared by 2 bases and J by 2 bases, with 9 bases between. CDR3 coding DNA: TGTGCCAGCAGTTACGGCCAGGGACAAGAGACCCAGTACTTC. Its translation is CASSYGQGQETQYF.

This clone was seen once. This chain joins TRBV15 and TRBJ2-7; TRBD1 matches 7 bases. The J segment lost 4 bases and the V segment lost 2 bases, leaving 8 bases of the junction unmatched. This CDR3 is built from 15 residues. Germline CDR1 LNHNV, CDR2 YYDKDF (reference sequence). The CDR3 DNA is TGTGCCACCAGCAGAAGCCGGGACAGCAAATACGAGCAGTACTTC. It is translated as CATSRSRDSKYEQYF.

The chain recombines TRBV14 with TRBJ2-7; 12 bases are a match to TRBD2. The CDR3 is made up of 15 amino acids. Trimming took 5 bases from V and 4 from J; bases not matched to a gene: 6. Per the germline V gene, CDR1 is SGHDN and CDR2 is FVKESK. The CDR3 here is CASSEGLAGPYEQYF. The CDR3 DNA follows: TGTGCCAGCAGCGAAGGACTAGCGGGGCCTTACGAGCAGTACTTC.

The V and J genes are TRBV27 and TRBJ1-1, with unresolved D. This CDR3 has 12 amino acids. Germline V lookup: CDR1 MNHEY, CDR2 SMNVEV (reference sequence). V lost 6 bases, J lost 1 base, and 6 bases lay in between. The CDR3, as DNA: TGTGCCAGCAGCCCTCCGAACACTGAAGCTTTCTTT. It is translated as CASSPPNTEAFF.

V and J are TRBV7-8 and TRBJ2-3, with D uncertain. CDR3 length equals 15 residues. V lost 2 bases, J lost 0 bases, and 9 bases lay in between. The V gene's germline CDR1 is SGHVS and CDR2 FQNEAQ. CDR3 protein: CASSLFLTSTDTQYF. The CDR3 DNA is TGTGCCAGCAGCTTATTCTTGACTAGCACAGATACGCAGTATTTT.

In nucleotides, the CDR3 is TGTGCCTGGAGCACAGAGCCCTACGAGCAGTACTTC. It codes for CAWSTEPYEQYF. The rearrangement links TRBV30 to TRBJ2-7, with D unresolved. Per germline, CDR1 GTSNPN and CDR2 SVGIG (reference sequence). CDR3 length: 12 residues. V was pared by 3 bases and J by 2 bases, with 8 bases between.

This sequence joins TRBV18 and TRBJ1-3; the match to TRBD1 covers 7 bases. Unmatched junction bases numbered 7, after V lost 3 bases and J lost 2 bases. This CDR3 has 16 residues. CDR1 and CDR2 (germline): KGHSH, LQKENI. The CDR3 DNA sequence: TGTGCCAGCTCACCCCCGCGACAGGGAACTGGAAACACCATATATTTT. Amino acid sequence: CASSPPRQGTGNTIYF.

The V and J genes are TRBV10-3 and TRBJ2-7; 10 nucleotides line up with TRBD2. J was trimmed by 4 bases and V by 3 bases; bases with no gene match: 6. Germline V lookup: CDR1 ENHRY, CDR2 SYGVKD. This CDR3 comprises 15 residues. CDR3: CAISEMASGSYEQYF. CDR3 coding DNA: TGTGCCATCAGTGAAATGGCTAGCGGGAGTTACGAGCAGTACTTC.

The J gene is TRBJ2-5, the V gene TRBV3-1 (or the pseudogene TRBV3-2), with a tentative D call TRBD2 (7 bases). Germline V gene data show CDR1 as LGHDT and CDR2 as YNNKEL (reference sequence). The CDR3 length is 14 residues. The V and J ends lost 1 base and 4 bases respectively, with 10 bases between them. The CDR3 DNA sequence: TGTGCCAGCAGCCAAGGGGGGGGGCCAGAGACCCAGTACTTC. This translates into CASSQGGGPETQYF.